What follows is one TCR beta chain and its context. A single count supports this clone. This receptor's antigen is unknown. No much larger clone exists at a distance of one base, and base qualities are not known. The CDR3 regions of human TCRbeta chains were analyzed by immunosequencing. The study's own analysis went as follows. TCRs in the repertoires were compared against a reference library of SARS-CoV-2-specific TCRs that had been generated with the MIRA antigen-specificity platform. Breadth meant the fraction of unique TCRs that were SARS-CoV-2-associated, whereas depth meant the fraction of total T cells that were SARS-CoV-2-associated. Each spike-specific TCR was assigned to its reactive spike region and to a CD4 or CD8 class using the MIRA data. Log10-transformed breadth and depth values were compared by one-way ANOVA with Sidak's multiple comparisons tests. This immuneACCESS table, as held by TCRdb, lists in-frame sequences with V and J called but not all clones. Of the missing ones, under half trace to an unresolved V gene in checked studies; the others have no known cause. V, J and clone size are those of that table, while D and trimming were read from the DNA. The sample includes about 150,000 clones, with 90% observed a single time. The ten largest clones capture about 1.7% of the sample.

The data derive from a study of T cell responses to AZD1222 COVID-19 vaccine (dated by TCRdb to the early 2020s). At the level of the whole study: Because spike-specific TCR depth and breadth did not differ between the two schedules, AZD1222 recipients who got a second dose at roughly 4 weeks were pooled with those who got a second dose at roughly 12 weeks. A total of around 240 trial participants underwent TCR sequencing, of whom 207 received two doses of AZD1222 and some 25 received two doses of the MenACWY control vaccine. Trial participants were enrolled by age into subgroups of 18-55, 56-69 and 70-plus years, and about 150, 27 and 61 TCR-sequenced participants, respectively, were included in these subgroups.

Paper-wide results and their limitations: Nearly half of unique spike-specific TCRs reportedly recognized epitopes outside regions mutated in the B.1.351 and B.1.1.7 variants. After two AZD1222 doses, both the breadth and the depth of spike-specific TCRs were significantly higher than at day 0 and than in MenACWY recipients. Participants were mostly white British and included more females than males, and it was suggested by the authors that clonal diversity may have been underestimated. Because no day 14 peak-response samples were available, repertoires were characterized only after the peak T cell response. Only six AZD1222 recipients were SARS-CoV-2 seropositive at baseline, limiting conclusions about previously exposed vaccinees. Vaccine-associated CD4 TCRs spanned the whole spike protein, with dominant responses in regions 160-218 and 743-854. In the small 56-69-year group, the increase in depth fell short of significance, most likely because of low power.

According to the study, the label for this sample's time point signals: baseline before first vaccination. Vaccinee samples came from UK trials COV001 and COV002, including a single-blind randomized controlled phase 2/3 trial of AZD1222 (ChAdOx1 nCoV-19) in healthy adults. For TCRbeta chain sequencing, PBMC samples were collected from trial participants at day 0 and at day 28 after the second dose. The sample in question was peripheral blood, obtained on day 0 of AZD1222 vaccination. The sequence was collected from an adult in good health.

The CDR3 here reads CAISAQLRSNYGYTF. The DNA sequence reads TGTGCCATCAGTGCCCAGCTACGATCCAACTATGGCTACACCTTC. The chain uses TRBV10-3 and TRBJ1-2, with no D gene named confidently. At the junction V is shortened by 4 bases and J by 2 bases, with 14 bases in between. The germline V gene gives CDR1 as ENHRY and CDR2 as SYGVKD. From the cysteine up to the phenylalanine, the CDR3 has a length of 15 residues. Only the CDR3 region is kept as DNA, spanning 45 bases read in frame from base 1.